This passage covers 28 T cell receptor beta chains from one sample sequenced in a study of graft-versus-host responses after intestinal transplantation. Sequencing was performed with immunoSEQ multiplex PCR; in TCRdb, only in-frame clones are kept and a portion is missing. The data show roughly 51,000 clones, about 89% seen once. These receptors have no known antigen. Specimen: unstimulated CD4+ T cells sorted from spleen or lymph node cells, collected before transplant. These receptor sequences come from a human donor who was the organ donor for an intestinal transplant.

V and J are TRBV7-9 and TRBJ2-1, with TRBD2 identical over 7 bases. Trimming cost V 3 bases and J 0 bases; bases outside gene matches: 5. From germline, CDR1 is SEHNR and CDR2 FQNEAQ (reference sequence). The CDR3 covers 16 residues. The CDR3 DNA is TGTGCCAGCAGCTTTAGGAGCGGGACCTCCTACAATGAGCAGTTCTTC. Translated: CASSFRSGTSYNEQFF. Full variable domain (missing parts from reference TRBV7-9 and TRBJ2-1): DTGVSQNPRHKITKRGQNVTFRCDPISEHNRLYWYRQTLGQGPEFLTYFQNEAQLEKSRLLSDRFSAERPKGSFSTLEIQRTEQGDSAMYLCASSFRSGTSYNEQFFGPGTRLTVL.

The gene calls are TRBV11-2 and TRBJ1-1, with D possibly matching TRBD1 (5 bases). Trimming took 1 base from V and 8 from J, leaving 8 bases between them. CDR3 length equals 12 residues. Germline CDR1 and CDR2: SGHAT and FQNNGV. This CDR3 reads CASSLGQGEAFF. CDR3 DNA: TGTGCCAGCAGCTTAGGGCAGGGCGAAGCTTTCTTT.

The chain employs TRBV28 and TRBJ1-1; possibly TRBD1 for D (6 bases). The V gene lost 5 bases and the J gene lost 11 bases, with 24 bases spanning the gap. Germline V CDR1 and CDR2: MDHEN, SYDVKM. The CDR3 is 15 residues long. In DNA, the CDR3 is TGTGCCAGCAGTACAGCTGGACAGTTCACCGGCACGGCTTTCTTT. This sequence encodes CASSTAGQFTGTAFF.

The J gene is TRBJ1-5, the V gene TRBV5-5; D gene ambiguous. Between the trimmed V and J ends, which lost 2 bases and 0 bases, there was a span of 21 bases. The CDR3 runs to 19 residues. Germline loops: CDR1 SGHKS, CDR2 YYEKEE (reference sequence). DNA for the CDR3: TGTGCCAGCAGCTTATTCTCGATCCCGCCCCTATATAGCAATCAGCCCCAGCATTTT. It translates to CASSLFSIPPLYSNQPQHF.

The V call is TRBV28, the J call TRBJ2-7; 11 nucleotides align to TRBD1. The germline V gene has CDR1 MDHEN and CDR2 SYDVKM. The length of the CDR3 is 17 residues. V gave up 2 bases and J gave up 7 bases; unmatched junction bases: 13. CDR3 DNA sequence: TGTGCCAGCAGTTTAGCTGGTTGGGACAGGGGGTTAGGGGAGCAGTACTTC. This encodes CASSLAGWDRGLGEQYF.

The rearrangement links TRBV4-3 to TRBJ2-1; 13 nucleotides agree with TRBD2. The length of the CDR3 is 17 residues. CDR1 and CDR2 (germline): LGHNA, YSLEER. The V and J ends lost 0 bases and 10 bases, in that order; junction bases with no gene match: 9. The CDR3 bases are TGCGCCAGCAGCCAAGATCCAGGACTAGCGGGAGTACGGGAGCAGTTCTTC. Protein sequence: CASSQDPGLAGVREQFF.

This clone appeared once. V gene TRBV5-1 combines with J gene TRBJ2-3; tentatively, D is TRBD2 (6 bases). In germline, CDR1 is SGHRS, CDR2 YFSETQ. The CDR3 has 16 residues. Trimming took off 1 base at V and 2 bases at J, with 14 bases between the two ends. CDR3 amino acids: CASSLTVGGFTDTQYF. Here the CDR3 DNA reads TGCGCCAGCAGCTTGACAGTCGGGGGATTCACAGATACGCAGTATTTT.

The V and J genes are TRBV5-6 and TRBJ1-2; D is unclear. The V and J ends lost 0 bases and 2 bases respectively, with 8 bases between them. The length of the CDR3 is 14 residues. Per the germline V gene, CDR1 is SGHDT and CDR2 is YYEEEE. In DNA form, the CDR3 reads TGTGCCAGCAGCTTGGCCACCGGGAACTATGGCTACACCTTC. It is translated as CASSLATGNYGYTF.

The chain has TRBV30 and TRBJ1-1; 9 positions agree with TRBD1. Germline assignment: CDR1 GTSNPN and CDR2 SVGIG (reference sequence). The CDR3 totals 13 residues. The V gene end was trimmed by 3 bases and the J gene end by 11 bases; junction bases not matched to a gene: 10. Here the CDR3 reads CAWSELGQGSAFF. DNA for the CDR3: TGTGCCTGGAGCGAGTTGGGACAGGGCTCGGCTTTCTTT.

The chain combines TRBV2 with TRBJ1-5; D call uncertain. Trimming took off 1 base at V and 7 bases at J, with 8 bases between the two ends. This CDR3 has 13 amino acids. Germline V gene data show CDR1 as SNHLY and CDR2 as FYNNEI. The CDR3 region is CASSEDSLQPQHF. CDR3 in DNA: TGTGCCAGCAGTGAAGACAGCCTACAGCCCCAGCATTTT.

This chain links TRBV28 with TRBJ1-5, with TRBD1 as a possible D gene (6 bases). Trimming removed 7 bases from V and 0 bases from J, with 13 bases in between. The CDR3 sequence is 15 residues long. Germline loops: CDR1 MDHEN, CDR2 SYDVKM. CDR3 bases: TGTGCCAGCACCCCGACAGGCGGTAGCAATCAGCCCCAGCATTTT. Translated, it gives CASTPTGGSNQPQHF. The variable domain in full, completed from reference TRBV28 and TRBJ1-5, reads DVKVTQSSRYLVKRTGEKVFLECVQDMDHENMFWYRQDPGLGLRLIYFSYDVKMKEKGDIPEGYSVSREKKERFSLILESASTNQTSMYLCASTPTGGSNQPQHFGDGTRLSIL.

The CDR3 reads CAWSDRAEAFF. The CDR3 DNA sequence: TGTGCCTGGAGTGACAGGGCTGAAGCTTTCTTT. The V call is TRBV30, the J call TRBJ1-1; D is possibly TRBD1 (6 bases). The CDR3 loop spans 11 amino acids. Trimming stripped 1 base from V and 6 bases from J, with 6 bases between. Germline V CDR1 and CDR2: GTSNPN, SVGIG (reference sequence).

The chain uses TRBV29-1 and TRBJ2-7; D perhaps matches TRBD1 (6 bases). Per the germline V gene, CDR1 is SQVTM and CDR2 is ANQGSEA. The CDR3 runs to 14 residues. V shed 5 bases and J shed 9 bases, with 23 bases lying between them. CDR3 sequence: CSVIPGQLYEVQYF. The CDR3 nucleotides are TGCAGCGTTATCCCCGGACAGCTCTACGAGGTGCAGTACTTC.

The chain is built from TRBV25-1 and TRBJ1-4; unclear D gene. The CDR3 runs 15 residues. Deletions cut 5 bases from V and 7 bases from J, with 17 bases between. Germline lookup yields CDR1 MGHDK and CDR2 SYGVNS. CDR3 DNA: TGTGCCAGCAGTCCCTTCGTCGGGAACTCTGAAAAACTGTTTTTT. It codes for CASSPFVGNSEKLFF.

The gene calls are TRBV28 and TRBJ1-2; the D gene is possibly TRBD1 (6 bases). The CDR3 totals 13 residues. The germline CDR1 and CDR2 sequences are MDHEN and SYDVKM. V gave up 1 base and J gave up 7 bases, with 10 bases separating them. CDR3 coding DNA: TGTGCCAGCAGTTTATCTAGGGGGGGTGGCTACACCTTC. This encodes CASSLSRGGGYTF.

This chain uses TRBV7-2 with TRBJ2-1, with 10 nucleotides matching TRBD1. Germline CDR1 reads SGHTA; CDR2 reads FQGNSA. CDR3 size: 15 residues. Trimming removed 5 bases from V and 9 bases from J; junction bases left unmatched: 10. The CDR3 protein is CASSPGQGYYSEQFF. The CDR3 coding sequence is TGTGCCAGCAGCCCGGGACAGGGGTACTATAGTGAGCAGTTCTTC.

The V gene is TRBV30, the J gene TRBJ2-3; possible D gene TRBD2, 5 bases. CDR3 length: 15 residues. The germline V and J ends were trimmed by 4 bases and 2 bases, with 16 bases remaining between them. Germline V lookup: CDR1 GTSNPN, CDR2 SVGIG (reference sequence). CDR3 DNA: TGTGCCTGGAAAAGACAAGCGGTGACCACAGATACGCAGTATTTT. Encoded protein: CAWKRQAVTTDTQYF.

This clone is a singleton in its sample. The rearrangement uses TRBV5-1 and TRBJ1-1; TRBD1 matches 10 bases. The germline gives CDR1 SGHRS, CDR2 YFSETQ. CDR3 length: 16 amino acids. V lost 4 bases and J lost 5; bases outside the gene matches: 11. In DNA, the CDR3 is TGCGCCAGCAGCCCAAGACAGGGGGCTCAGGTTACTGAAGCTTTCTTT. It encodes CASSPRQGAQVTEAFF.

This chain links TRBV7-8 with TRBJ2-5, with 10 bases matching TRBD2. Trimming cost V 5 bases and J 5 bases; bases outside gene matches: 5. This CDR3 has 14 residues. Germline loops: CDR1 SGHVS, CDR2 FQNEAQ. This chain's CDR3 is CASSLSSGSETQYF. CDR3 sequence (DNA): TGTGCCAGCAGCCTCTCTAGCGGGAGCGAGACCCAGTACTTC.

V usage is TRBV19 and J usage is TRBJ2-3, with 7 nucleotides matching TRBD2. Trimming took 9 bases from V and 2 from J; bases not matched to a gene: 5. Per germline, CDR1 LNHDA and CDR2 SQIVND (reference sequence). The CDR3 runs to 13 residues. Here the CDR3 reads CARRGGATDTQYF. CDR3 sequence (DNA): TGTGCCAGGAGGGGAGGGGCCACAGATACGCAGTATTTT.

CDR3 nucleotide sequence: TGTGCCAGCAGCCAAGCAACGGCAGGGGATGCAGATACGCAGTATTTT. Its translation is CASSQATAGDADTQYF. This chain connects TRBV4-2 to TRBJ2-3; a possible D gene is TRBD1 (6 bases). V lost 1 base to trimming and J lost 4 bases, with 15 bases between them. Germline CDR1 and CDR2: LGHNA and YNFKEQ. CDR3 length: 16 residues.

This sequence joins TRBV25-1 and TRBJ1-1; tentative D call: TRBD1 (5 bases). This CDR3 is built from 14 residues. V was shortened by 2 bases and J by 5 bases, with 12 bases between the two germline ends. Germline V lookup: CDR1 MGHDK, CDR2 SYGVNS. CDR3 in amino acids: CASSEATVRTEAFF. CDR3 DNA sequence: TGTGCCAGCAGTGAAGCGACAGTTCGGACTGAAGCTTTCTTT. Using reference TRBV25-1 and TRBJ1-1 for the parts outside the CDR3, the full variable domain is EADIYQTPRYLVIGTGKKITLECSQTMGHDKMYWYQQDPGMELHLIHYSYGVNSTEKGDLSSESTVSRIRTEHFPLTLESARPSHTSQYLCASSEATVRTEAFFGQGTRLTVV.

The rearrangement joins TRBV5-5 to TRBJ1-5; D might be TRBD1 (5 bases). Per the germline V gene, CDR1 is SGHKS and CDR2 is YYEKEE (reference sequence). The CDR3 is made up of 15 amino acids. V lost 0 bases and J lost 2, with 9 bases in between. The chain's CDR3 is CASSLGSTGNQPQHF. CDR3 DNA: TGTGCCAGCAGCTTGGGGTCGACAGGCAATCAGCCCCAGCATTTT.

This rearrangement joins TRBV14 to TRBJ2-1, with TRBD2 identical over 11 bases. The CDR3 extends over 17 amino acids. Germline values: CDR1 SGHDN, CDR2 FVKESK. J lost 7 bases, V lost 0 bases, and 8 bases had no gene match. The CDR3 is CASSQDSPSGRRNEQFF. CDR3 DNA: TGTGCCAGCAGCCAAGATTCGCCTAGCGGGAGGCGGAATGAGCAGTTCTTC.

The chain couples TRBV12-5 to TRBJ2-7, with 10 bases that match TRBD1. Trimming at V came to 2 bases and at J to 7 bases, leaving 23 bases not matched to a gene. This CDR3 has 20 residues. CDR1 is LGHNT, CDR2 FRNRAP, per germline. The CDR3 region is CASGLRKIEPTGGYVGEQYF. In DNA, the CDR3 is TGTGCTAGTGGTTTGAGGAAGATTGAGCCGACAGGGGGCTACGTGGGGGAGCAGTACTTC.

The chain has TRBV7-2 and TRBJ2-7; TRBD1 aligns across 8 bases. The germline V gene has CDR1 SGHTA and CDR2 FQGNSA. The CDR3 is 14 residues long. Trimming cost V 6 bases and J 0 bases; bases outside gene matches: 4. The CDR3 DNA is TGTGCCAGCAGTCGGGACAGGAGCTCCTACGAGCAGTACTTC. Its protein is CASSRDRSSYEQYF.

V is TRBV30 and J is TRBJ1-2; 10 positions agree with TRBD1. This CDR3 comprises 13 residues. In germline, CDR1 is GTSNPN, CDR2 SVGIG (reference sequence). With V trimmed by 4 bases and J by 4 bases, 3 bases remained unmatched. The CDR3 DNA follows: TGTGCCTGGATGGGACAGGGGATCTATGGCTACACCTTC. Protein product: CAWMGQGIYGYTF.

The chain couples TRBV5-4 to TRBJ1-1, with D possibly being TRBD1 (6 bases). The germline gives CDR1 SGHNT, CDR2 YYREEE (reference sequence). Trimming took off 4 bases at V and 7 bases at J, with 26 bases between the two ends. This CDR3 is built from 17 residues. CDR3 coding DNA: TGTGCCAGCAGCCTAACGACGGGGGGGCAGGGAGTAATTGAAGCTTTCTTT. Translation gives CASSLTTGGQGVIEAFF. The variable domain in full, with the rest retrieved from reference TRBV5-4 and TRBJ1-1, is ETGVTQSPTHLIKTRGQQVTLRCSSQSGHNTVSWYQQALGQGPQFIFQYYREEENGRGNFPPRFSGLQFPNYSSELNVNALELDDSALYLCASSLTTGGQGVIEAFFGQGTRLTVV.